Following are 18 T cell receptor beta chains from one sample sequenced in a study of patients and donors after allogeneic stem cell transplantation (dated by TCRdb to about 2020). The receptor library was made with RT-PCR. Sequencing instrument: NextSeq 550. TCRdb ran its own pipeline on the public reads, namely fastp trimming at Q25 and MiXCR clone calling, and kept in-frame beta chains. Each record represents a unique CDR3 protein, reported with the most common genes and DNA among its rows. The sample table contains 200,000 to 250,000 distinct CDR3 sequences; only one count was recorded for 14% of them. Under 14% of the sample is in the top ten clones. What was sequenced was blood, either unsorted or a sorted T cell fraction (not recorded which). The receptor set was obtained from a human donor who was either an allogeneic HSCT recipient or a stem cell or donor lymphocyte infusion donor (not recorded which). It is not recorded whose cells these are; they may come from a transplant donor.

The CDR3 DNA is TGTGCCAGCAGTGAACCGGGGTTCGAGCAGTACTTC. Translation gives CASSEPGFEQYF. The V gene is TRBV6-1, the J gene TRBJ2-7; TRBD2 might be the D (5 bases). The CDR3 sequence is 12 residues long. In germline, CDR1 is MNHNS, CDR2 SASEGT. Trimming left V 2 bases short and J 6 bases short, with 8 bases between.

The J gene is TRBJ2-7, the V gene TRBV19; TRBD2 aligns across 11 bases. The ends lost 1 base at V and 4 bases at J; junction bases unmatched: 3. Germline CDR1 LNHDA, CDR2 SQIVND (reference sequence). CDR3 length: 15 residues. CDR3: CASSIGGLAAYEQYF. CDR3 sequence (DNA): TGTGCCAGTAGTATAGGGGGACTAGCGGCTTACGAGCAGTACTTC.

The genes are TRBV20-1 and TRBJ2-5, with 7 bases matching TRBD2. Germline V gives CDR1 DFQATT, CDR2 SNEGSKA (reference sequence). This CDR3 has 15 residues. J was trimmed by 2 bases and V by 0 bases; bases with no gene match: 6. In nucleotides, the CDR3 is TGCAGTGCTAGAGATCCCCTTAGCGGGCAAGAGACCCAGTACTTC. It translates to CSARDPLSGQETQYF.

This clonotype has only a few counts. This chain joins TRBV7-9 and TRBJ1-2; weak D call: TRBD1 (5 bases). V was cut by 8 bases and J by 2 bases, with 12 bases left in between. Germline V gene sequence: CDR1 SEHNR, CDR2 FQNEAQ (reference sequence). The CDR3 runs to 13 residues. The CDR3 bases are TGTGCCAGCGAGGGGTCGAAGAACTATGGCTACACCTTC. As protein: CASEGSKNYGYTF.

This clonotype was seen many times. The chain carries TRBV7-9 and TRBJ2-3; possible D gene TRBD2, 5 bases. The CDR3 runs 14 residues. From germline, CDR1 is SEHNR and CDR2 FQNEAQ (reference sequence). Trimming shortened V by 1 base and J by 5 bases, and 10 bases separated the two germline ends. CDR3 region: CASSLVLGGDTQYF. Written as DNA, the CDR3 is TGTGCCAGCAGCTTAGTACTCGGAGGAGATACGCAGTATTTT.

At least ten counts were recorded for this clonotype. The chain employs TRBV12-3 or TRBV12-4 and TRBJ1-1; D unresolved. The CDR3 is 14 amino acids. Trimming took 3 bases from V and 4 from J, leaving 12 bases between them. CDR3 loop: CASSFGSSSTEAFF. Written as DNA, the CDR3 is TGTGCCAGCAGTTTTGGTAGCAGCAGCACTGAAGCTTTCTTT.

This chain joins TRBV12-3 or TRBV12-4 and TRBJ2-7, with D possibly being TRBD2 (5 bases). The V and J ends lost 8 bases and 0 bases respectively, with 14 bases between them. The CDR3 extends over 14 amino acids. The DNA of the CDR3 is TGTGCCAGCGGATCAAGGAGGAACTCCTACGAGCAGTACTTC. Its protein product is CASGSRRNSYEQYF.

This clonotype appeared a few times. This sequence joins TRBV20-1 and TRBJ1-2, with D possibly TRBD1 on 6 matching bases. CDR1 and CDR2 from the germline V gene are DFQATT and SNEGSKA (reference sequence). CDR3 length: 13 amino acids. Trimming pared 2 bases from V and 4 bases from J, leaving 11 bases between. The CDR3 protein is CSARNTGTYGYTF. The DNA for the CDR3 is TGCAGTGCTAGAAATACAGGGACCTATGGCTACACCTTC.

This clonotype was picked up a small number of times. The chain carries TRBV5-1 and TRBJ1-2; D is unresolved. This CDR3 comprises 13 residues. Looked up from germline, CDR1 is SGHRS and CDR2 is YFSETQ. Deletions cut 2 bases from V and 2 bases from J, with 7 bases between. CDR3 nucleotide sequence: TGCGCCAGCAGCTTCCAGGACAACTATGGCTACACCTTC. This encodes CASSFQDNYGYTF.

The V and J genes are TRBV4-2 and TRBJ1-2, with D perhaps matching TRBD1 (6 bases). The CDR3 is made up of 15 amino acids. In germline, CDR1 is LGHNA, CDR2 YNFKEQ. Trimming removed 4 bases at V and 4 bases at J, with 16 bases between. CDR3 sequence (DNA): TGTGCCAGCAGCCCGCGGGGGGCAATCTTCTATGGCTACACCTTC. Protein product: CASSPRGAIFYGYTF.

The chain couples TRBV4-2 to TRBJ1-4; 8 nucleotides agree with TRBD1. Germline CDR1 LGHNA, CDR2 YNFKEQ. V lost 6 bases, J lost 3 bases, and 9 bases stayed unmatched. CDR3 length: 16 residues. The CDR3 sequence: CASRNGQGEANEKLFF. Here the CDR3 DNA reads TGTGCCAGCAGAAACGGACAGGGAGAGGCTAATGAAAAACTGTTTTTT.

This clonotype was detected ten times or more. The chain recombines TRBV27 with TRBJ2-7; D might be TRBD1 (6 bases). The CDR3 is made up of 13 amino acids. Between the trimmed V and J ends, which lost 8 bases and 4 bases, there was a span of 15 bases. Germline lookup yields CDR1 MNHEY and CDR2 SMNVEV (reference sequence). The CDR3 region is CASLGTFPYEQYF. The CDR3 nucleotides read TGTGCCAGCCTCGGGACATTCCCGTACGAGCAGTACTTC.

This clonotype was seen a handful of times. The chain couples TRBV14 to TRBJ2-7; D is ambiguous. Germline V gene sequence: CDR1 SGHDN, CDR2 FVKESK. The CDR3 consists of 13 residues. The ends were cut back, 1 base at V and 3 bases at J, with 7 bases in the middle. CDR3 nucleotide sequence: TGTGCCAGCAGCCAAGTATCGGGCTACGAGCAGTACTTC. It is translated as CASSQVSGYEQYF.

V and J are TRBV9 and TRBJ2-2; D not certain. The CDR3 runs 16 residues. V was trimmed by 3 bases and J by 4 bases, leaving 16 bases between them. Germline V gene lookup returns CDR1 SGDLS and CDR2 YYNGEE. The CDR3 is CASSARFPGGTGELFF. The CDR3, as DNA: TGTGCCAGCAGCGCTCGCTTCCCGGGCGGCACCGGGGAGCTGTTTTTT.

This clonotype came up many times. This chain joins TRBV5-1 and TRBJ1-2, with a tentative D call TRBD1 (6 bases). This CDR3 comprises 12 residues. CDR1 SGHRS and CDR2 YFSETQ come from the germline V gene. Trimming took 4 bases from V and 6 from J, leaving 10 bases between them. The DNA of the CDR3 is TGCGCCAGCAGCGTCCAGGGGCATGGCTACACCTTC. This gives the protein CASSVQGHGYTF.

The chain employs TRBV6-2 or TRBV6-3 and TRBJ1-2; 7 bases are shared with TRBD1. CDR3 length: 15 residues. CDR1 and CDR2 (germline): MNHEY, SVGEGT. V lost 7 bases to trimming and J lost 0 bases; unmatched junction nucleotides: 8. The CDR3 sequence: CASNDGTATNYGYTF. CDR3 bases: TGTGCCAGCAACGACGGGACAGCTACTAACTATGGCTACACCTTC.

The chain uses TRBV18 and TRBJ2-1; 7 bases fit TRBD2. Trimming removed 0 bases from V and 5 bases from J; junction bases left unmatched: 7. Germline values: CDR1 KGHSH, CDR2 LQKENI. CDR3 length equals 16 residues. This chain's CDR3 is CASSPPQGLPNNEQFF. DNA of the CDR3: TGTGCCAGCTCACCACCCCAGGGACTACCAAACAATGAGCAGTTCTTC.

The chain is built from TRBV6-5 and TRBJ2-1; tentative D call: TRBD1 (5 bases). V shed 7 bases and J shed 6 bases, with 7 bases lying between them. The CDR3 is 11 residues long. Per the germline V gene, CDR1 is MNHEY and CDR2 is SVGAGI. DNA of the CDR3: TGTGCCAGCAAACAGGTCAATGAGCAGTTCTTC. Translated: CASKQVNEQFF.